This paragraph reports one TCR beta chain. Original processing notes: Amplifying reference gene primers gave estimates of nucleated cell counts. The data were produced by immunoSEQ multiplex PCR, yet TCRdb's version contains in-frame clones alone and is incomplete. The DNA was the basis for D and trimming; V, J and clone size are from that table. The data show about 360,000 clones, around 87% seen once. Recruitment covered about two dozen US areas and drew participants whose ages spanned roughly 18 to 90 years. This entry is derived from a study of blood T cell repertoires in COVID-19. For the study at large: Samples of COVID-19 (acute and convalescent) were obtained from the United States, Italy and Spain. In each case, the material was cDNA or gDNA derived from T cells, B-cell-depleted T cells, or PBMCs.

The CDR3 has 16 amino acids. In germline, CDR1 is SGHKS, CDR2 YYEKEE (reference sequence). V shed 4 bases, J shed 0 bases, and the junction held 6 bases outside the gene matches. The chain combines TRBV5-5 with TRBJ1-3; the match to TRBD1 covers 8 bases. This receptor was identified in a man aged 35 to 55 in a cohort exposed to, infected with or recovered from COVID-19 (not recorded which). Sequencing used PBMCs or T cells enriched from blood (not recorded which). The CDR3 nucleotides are TGTGCCAGCAGCCCGGCGGGACAGGTCTCTGGAAACACCATATATTTT. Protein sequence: CASSPAGQVSGNTIYF.